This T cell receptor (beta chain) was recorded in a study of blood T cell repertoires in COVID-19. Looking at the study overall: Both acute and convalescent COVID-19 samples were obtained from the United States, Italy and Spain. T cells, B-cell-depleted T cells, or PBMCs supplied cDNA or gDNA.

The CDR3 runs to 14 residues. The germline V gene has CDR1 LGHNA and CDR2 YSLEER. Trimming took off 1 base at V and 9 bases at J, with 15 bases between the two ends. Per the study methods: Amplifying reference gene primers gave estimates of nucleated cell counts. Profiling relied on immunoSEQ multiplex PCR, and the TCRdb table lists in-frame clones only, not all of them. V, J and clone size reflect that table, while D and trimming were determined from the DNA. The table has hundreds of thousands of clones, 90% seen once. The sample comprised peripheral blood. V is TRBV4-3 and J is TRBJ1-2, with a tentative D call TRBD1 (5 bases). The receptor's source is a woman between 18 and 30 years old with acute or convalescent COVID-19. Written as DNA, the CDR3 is TGCGCCAGCAGCCAAGTTTCTCAGGGCGGTAGCTACACCTTC. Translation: CASSQVSQGGSYTF.